Shown below are 13 T cell receptor beta chains from a single sample sequenced in a study of long-term antiretroviral therapy in people with HIV. Run at survey level, the immunoSEQ assay was version v3.0. Measured with immunoSEQ multiplex PCR; TCRdb has only the in-frame clones, and not every one. The data show 25,000 to 30,000 clones, roughly 80% seen once. Sample: unsorted PBMCs, taken 2.9 years after starting antiretroviral therapy. These receptors originate from a man in his forties or fifties with HIV.

This clone has only a few counts. J is TRBJ2-4 and V is TRBV6-5; D call uncertain. The CDR3 is 14 amino acids. CDR1 is MNHEY and CDR2 is SVGAGI in the germline V gene. Trimming pared 8 bases from V and 0 bases from J, leaving 11 bases between. The CDR3 bases are TGTGCCAGCGGCCCACGGATAGCCAAAAACATTCAGTACTTC. It is translated as CASGPRIAKNIQYF.

V is TRBV27 and J is TRBJ2-7; maybe TRBD2 (5 bases). V lost 5 bases and J 6 bases, leaving 8 bases between the germline ends. This CDR3 has 11 residues. Germline values: CDR1 MNHEY, CDR2 SMNVEV (reference sequence). CDR3 sequence: CASSGRGEQYF. As DNA, the CDR3 is TGTGCCAGCAGTGGCCGGGGCGAGCAGTACTTC.

This sequence joins TRBV5-4 and TRBJ1-1; D ambiguous. The germline V gene has CDR1 SGHNT and CDR2 YYREEE (reference sequence). The CDR3 sequence is 14 residues long. The germline V and J ends were trimmed by 0 bases and 1 base, with 7 bases remaining between them. The CDR3 sequence is CASSLEGGNTEAFF. Here the CDR3 DNA reads TGTGCCAGCAGCTTGGAGGGAGGGAACACTGAAGCTTTCTTT.

This clone came up a few times. The V gene is TRBV4-1, the J gene TRBJ2-5; 12 nucleotides align to TRBD1. After removal of 0 bases from V and 5 bases from J, the junction contained 4 bases not matched to a gene. This CDR3 contains 16 residues. CDR1 and CDR2 from the germline V gene are MGHRA and YSYEKL. The CDR3, as DNA: TGCGCCAGCAGCCAAGAAGGGACAGGGGGCAGGGAGACCCAGTACTTC. Encoded protein: CASSQEGTGGRETQYF.

The rearrangement joins TRBV7-9 to TRBJ1-1; D remains unclear. Germline-derived CDR1 and CDR2 are SEHNR and FQNEAQ (reference sequence). The CDR3 extends over 14 amino acids. The germline V and J ends were trimmed by 5 bases and 4 bases, with 14 bases remaining between them. The CDR3 region has the DNA TGTGCCAGCAGCACCTACGGGCGCCTCACTGAAGCTTTCTTT. The encoded protein is CASSTYGRLTEAFF.

The chain is built from TRBV11-2 and TRBJ1-2; D not certain. The CDR3 is 13 amino acids. CDR1 is SGHAT and CDR2 is FQNNGV in the germline V gene. The germline V and J ends were trimmed by 3 bases and 6 bases, with 11 bases remaining between them. The CDR3 DNA reads TGTGCCAGCAGCTTGCGGGTTCGGCATGGCTACACCTTC. Translation gives CASSLRVRHGYTF.

The chain combines TRBV9 with TRBJ2-1; D uncertain. Germline loops: CDR1 SGDLS, CDR2 YYNGEE. There are 15 residues in the CDR3. The germline V and J ends were trimmed by 0 bases and 6 bases, with 13 bases remaining between them. CDR3 nucleotides: TGTGCCAGCAGCGTAGCGGTAGCAGTTGTCAATGAGCAGTTCTTC. Residues: CASSVAVAVVNEQFF. The full variable domain, its missing parts supplied by reference TRBV9 and TRBJ2-1, is DSGVTQTPKHLITATGQRVTLRCSPRSGDLSVYWYQQSLDQGLQFLIQYYNGEERAKGNILERFSAQQFPDLHSELNLSSLELGDSALYFCASSVAVAVVNEQFFGPGTRLTVL.

The V call is TRBV28, the J call TRBJ2-7; unclear D gene. The germline CDR1 and CDR2 sequences are MDHEN and SYDVKM. This CDR3 is 15 amino acids long. Trimming removed 2 bases at V and 1 base at J, with 12 bases between. CDR3 sequence (DNA): TGTGCCAGCAGTTTACCCCTAGATCGGTCCTACGAGCAGTACTTC. The encoded protein is CASSLPLDRSYEQYF. Combining the CDR3 with reference TRBV28 and TRBJ2-7 gives the whole variable domain DVKVTQSSRYLVKRTGEKVFLECVQDMDHENMFWYRQDPGLGLRLIYFSYDVKMKEKGDIPEGYSVSREKKERFSLILESASTNQTSMYLCASSLPLDRSYEQYFGPGTRLTVT.

CDR3 amino acids: CASSSGQGHTGELFF. The CDR3 DNA reads TGTGCCAGCAGCTCGGGACAGGGGCACACCGGGGAGCTGTTTTTT. The V call is TRBV11-3, the J call TRBJ2-2; 10 bases are shared with TRBD1. The ends lost 4 bases at V and 3 bases at J; junction bases unmatched: 2. Germline-derived CDR1 and CDR2 are SGHNT and YENEEA. The CDR3 is 15 amino acids.

The chain uses TRBV11-2 and TRBJ2-7; D unclear. The V end lost 1 base, the J end lost 3 bases, and 10 bases lay between the germline ends. The CDR3 has 14 amino acids. The germline V gene has CDR1 SGHAT and CDR2 FQNNGV. In DNA, the CDR3 is TGTGCCAGCAGCTTAGGTAACACCTACTACGAGCAGTACTTC. This gives the protein CASSLGNTYYEQYF.

The chain uses TRBV5-1 and TRBJ2-3; 12 bases line up with TRBD1. The V and J ends lost 7 bases and 7 bases, in that order; junction bases with no gene match: 22. The germline CDR1 and CDR2 sequences are SGHRS and YFSETQ. The CDR3 covers 19 residues. This CDR3 is CASLSGTGGRDSRSNTQYF. The CDR3 DNA sequence: TGCGCCAGCCTCTCGGGGACAGGGGGCCGAGACTCGAGAAGTAATACGCAGTATTTT.

This clone was counted between two and nine times. V and J are TRBV19 and TRBJ1-2, with no clear D. Germline CDR1 LNHDA, CDR2 SQIVND (reference sequence). Deletions cut 6 bases from V and 5 bases from J, with 7 bases between. The CDR3 length is 11 residues. The DNA of the CDR3 is TGTGCCAGTAGACAGCTATATGGCTACACCTTC. Its translation: CASRQLYGYTF.

The rearrangement joins TRBV9 to TRBJ2-2; D gene uncertain. The CDR3 length is 16 residues. V lost 7 bases and J lost 0, with 16 bases in between. Germline V gene lookup returns CDR1 SGDLS and CDR2 YYNGEE. CDR3 loop: CASAVSGESNTGELFF. The CDR3 DNA reads as TGTGCCAGCGCCGTAAGTGGGGAATCGAACACCGGGGAGCTGTTTTTT.